This T cell receptor beta chain was recorded in a study of blood T cell repertoires in COVID-19. Study at large: Specimens from acute and convalescent COVID-19 originated in the United States, Italy and Spain. PBMCs, B-cell-depleted T cells, or T cells provided the cDNA or gDNA that made up the material.

In the authors' methods: Cell counts per sample came from amplifying reference gene primers. Method: immunoSEQ multiplex PCR; TCRdb's copy keeps in-frame clones and lacks some. That table gives V, J and clone size, and the DNA gave D and trimming. Of 45,000 to 60,000 clones in the sample, around 90% are singletons; the top ten hold 3.1%. CDR3 length: 11 residues. Between the trimmed V and J ends, which lost 3 bases and 6 bases, there was a span of 8 bases. CDR1 is DFQATT, CDR2 SNEGSKA, per germline (reference sequence). This receptor was obtained from a man over 45 with acute or convalescent COVID-19. The gene calls are TRBV20-1 and TRBJ1-2; D gene uncertain. The sample consisted of peripheral blood. CDR3 region: CSASGVNGYTF. The CDR3 DNA follows: TGCAGTGCTAGCGGGGTGAATGGCTACACCTTC.